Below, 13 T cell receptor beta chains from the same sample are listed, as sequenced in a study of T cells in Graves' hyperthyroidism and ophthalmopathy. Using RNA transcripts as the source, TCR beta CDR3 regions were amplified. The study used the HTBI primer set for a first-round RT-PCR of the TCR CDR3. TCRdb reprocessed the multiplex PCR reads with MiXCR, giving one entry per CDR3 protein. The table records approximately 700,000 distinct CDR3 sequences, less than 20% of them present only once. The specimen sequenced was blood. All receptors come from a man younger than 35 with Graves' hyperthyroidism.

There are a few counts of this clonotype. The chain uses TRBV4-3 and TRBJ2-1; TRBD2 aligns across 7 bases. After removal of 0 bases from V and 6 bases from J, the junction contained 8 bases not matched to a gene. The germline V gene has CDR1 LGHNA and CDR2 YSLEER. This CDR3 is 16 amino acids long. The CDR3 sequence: CASSQEGTAGFNEQFF. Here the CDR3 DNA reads TGCGCCAGCAGCCAAGAAGGTACAGCGGGGTTCAATGAGCAGTTCTTC.

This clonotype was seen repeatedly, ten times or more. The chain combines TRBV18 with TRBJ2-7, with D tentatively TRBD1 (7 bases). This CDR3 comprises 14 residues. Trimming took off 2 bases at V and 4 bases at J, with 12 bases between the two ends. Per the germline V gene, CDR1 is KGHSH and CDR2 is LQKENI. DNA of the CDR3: TGTGCCAGCTCACCAGGGCCAGGGGGGTACGAGCAGTACTTC. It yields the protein CASSPGPGGYEQYF.

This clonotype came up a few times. In nucleotides, the CDR3 is TGCGCCAGCAGACCTACCACAGGGGTGAACACTGAAGCTTTCTTT. Protein product: CASRPTTGVNTEAFF. The chain couples TRBV5-1 to TRBJ1-1; 7 bases match TRBD1. V was pared by 5 bases and J by 0 bases, with 7 bases of the junction left unmatched. The germline V gene encodes CDR1 SGHRS and CDR2 YFSETQ. The CDR3 extends over 15 amino acids.

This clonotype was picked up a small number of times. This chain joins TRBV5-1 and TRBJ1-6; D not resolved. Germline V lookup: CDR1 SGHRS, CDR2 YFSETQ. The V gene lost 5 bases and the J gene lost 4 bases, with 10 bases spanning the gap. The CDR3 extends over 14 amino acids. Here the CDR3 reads CASRRDGYNSPLHF. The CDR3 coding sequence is TGCGCCAGCAGACGCGACGGGTATAATTCACCCCTCCACTTT.

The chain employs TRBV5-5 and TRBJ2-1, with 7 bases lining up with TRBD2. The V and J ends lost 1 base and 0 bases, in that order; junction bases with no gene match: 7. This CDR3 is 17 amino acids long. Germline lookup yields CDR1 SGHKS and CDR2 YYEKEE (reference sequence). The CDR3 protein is CASSLRWGGSSYNEQFF. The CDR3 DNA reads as TGTGCCAGCAGCTTGAGGTGGGGCGGGAGCTCCTACAATGAGCAGTTCTTC.

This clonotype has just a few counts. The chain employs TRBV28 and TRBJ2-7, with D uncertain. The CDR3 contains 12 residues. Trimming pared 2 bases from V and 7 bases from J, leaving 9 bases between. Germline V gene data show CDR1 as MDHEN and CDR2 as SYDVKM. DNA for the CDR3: TGTGCCAGCAGTTTACTGGGGTCGGAGCAGTACTTC. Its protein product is CASSLLGSEQYF.

CDR3 residues: CSAAGREGLYEQYF. CDR3 DNA sequence: TGCAGTGCTGCGGGGCGGGAGGGCCTGTACGAGCAGTACTTC. The chain recombines TRBV20-1 with TRBJ2-7; 9 positions match TRBD2. The junction had 9 bases not matched to a gene; V was cut back by 5 bases and J by 4 bases. The CDR3 extends over 14 amino acids. Germline CDR1 and CDR2: DFQATT and SNEGSKA (reference sequence).

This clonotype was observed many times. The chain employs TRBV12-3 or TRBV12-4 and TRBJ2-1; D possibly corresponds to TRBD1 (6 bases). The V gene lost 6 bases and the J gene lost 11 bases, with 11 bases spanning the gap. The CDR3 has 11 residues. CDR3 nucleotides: TGTGCCAGCAGCTCGGGGACAAAGCAGTTCTTC. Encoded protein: CASSSGTKQFF.

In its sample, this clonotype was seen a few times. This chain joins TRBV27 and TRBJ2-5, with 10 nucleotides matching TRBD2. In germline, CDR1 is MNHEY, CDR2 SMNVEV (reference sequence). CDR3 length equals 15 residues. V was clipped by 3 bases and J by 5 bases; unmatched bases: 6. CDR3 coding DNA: TGTGCCAGCAGTTTGGGGAGCGGGAGGGCTGAGACCCAGTACTTC. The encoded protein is CASSLGSGRAETQYF.

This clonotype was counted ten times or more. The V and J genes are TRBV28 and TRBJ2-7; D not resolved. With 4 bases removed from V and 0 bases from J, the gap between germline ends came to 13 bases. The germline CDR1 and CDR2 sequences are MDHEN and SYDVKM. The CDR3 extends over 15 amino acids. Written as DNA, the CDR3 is TGTGCCAGCAGTTCGACTTCTAGGAGCTCCTACGAGCAGTACTTC. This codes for CASSSTSRSSYEQYF.

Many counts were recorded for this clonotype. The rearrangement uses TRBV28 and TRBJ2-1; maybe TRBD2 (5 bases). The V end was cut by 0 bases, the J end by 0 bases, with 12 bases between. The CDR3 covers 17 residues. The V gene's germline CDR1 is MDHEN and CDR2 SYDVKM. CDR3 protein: CASSLWGADSSYNEQFF. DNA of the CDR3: TGTGCCAGCAGTTTATGGGGAGCGGATAGCTCCTACAATGAGCAGTTCTTC. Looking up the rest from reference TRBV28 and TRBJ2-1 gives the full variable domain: DVKVTQSSRYLVKRTGEKVFLECVQDMDHENMFWYRQDPGLGLRLIYFSYDVKMKEKGDIPEGYSVSREKKERFSLILESASTNQTSMYLCASSLWGADSSYNEQFFGPGTRLTVL.

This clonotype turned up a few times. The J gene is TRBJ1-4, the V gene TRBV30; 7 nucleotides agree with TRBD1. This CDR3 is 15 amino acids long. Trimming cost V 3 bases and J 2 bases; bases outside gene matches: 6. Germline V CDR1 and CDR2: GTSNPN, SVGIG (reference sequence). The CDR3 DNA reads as TGTGCCTGGAGCACAGGGGTATCCACTAATGAAAAACTGTTTTTT. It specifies CAWSTGVSTNEKLFF.

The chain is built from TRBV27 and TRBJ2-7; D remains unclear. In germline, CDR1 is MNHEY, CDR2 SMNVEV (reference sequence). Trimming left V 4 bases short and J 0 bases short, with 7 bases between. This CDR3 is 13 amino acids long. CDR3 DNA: TGTGCCAGCAGTTCGTACCCCTCCTACGAGCAGTACTTC. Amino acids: CASSSYPSYEQYF.